These 22 T cell receptor beta chains originate from one sample sequenced in a study of blood T cell repertoires in COVID-19. Clones were read by immunoSEQ multiplex PCR, and TCRdb kept only the in-frame ones, dropping some. The table has 200,000 to 300,000 clones, 85% to 90% seen once. What was sequenced was peripheral blood. The receptors originated from a woman aged 55-70 years with COVID-19, enrolled during active disease.

CDR3 bases: TGCGCCAGCAGCCAAGTGGTGGGGAGCGCCACAGATACGCAGTATTTT. Encoded protein: CASSQVVGSATDTQYF. The chain recombines TRBV4-3 with TRBJ2-3; maybe TRBD2 (5 bases). Germline-derived CDR1 and CDR2 are LGHNA and YSLEER. This CDR3 is built from 16 residues. V shed 1 base and J shed 2 bases, with 13 bases lying between them.

The chain carries TRBV2 and TRBJ2-7; 10 positions agree with TRBD1. Per germline, CDR1 SNHLY and CDR2 FYNNEI. There are 13 residues in the CDR3. V dropped 8 bases and J dropped 5; count of bases not matched to a gene: 6. CDR3 nucleotides: TGTGCCAGCGACCGGGACAGGGGCCACGAGCAGTACTTC. It is translated as CASDRDRGHEQYF.

Worth noting for this clone: No DNA is shown, since the ends of the CDR3 on it are uncertain; the CDR3 is the one TCRdb lists. This chain uses TRBV11-2 with TRBJ2-3; the table calls TRBD2, which could not be checked here. Germline assignment: CDR1 SGHAT and CDR2 FQNNGV. The CDR3 is 16 residues long, ends included. This CDR3 is CASSQIVAGGSEVEYF.

This chain uses TRBV18 with TRBJ1-2; TRBD1 is a possible D gene (6 bases). The V gene lost 4 bases and the J gene lost 6 bases, with 9 bases spanning the gap. The CDR3 is 12 amino acids. The germline CDR1 and CDR2 sequences are KGHSH and LQKENI. The CDR3 here is CASSRTANGYTF. For the CDR3, the DNA is TGTGCCAGCTCACGGACAGCTAATGGCTACACCTTC.

The chain couples TRBV2 to TRBJ2-7; D is perhaps TRBD1 (5 bases). The V and J ends lost 7 bases and 7 bases respectively, with 20 bases between them. Germline-derived CDR1 and CDR2 are SNHLY and FYNNEI. CDR3 size: 14 residues. CDR3 amino acids: CASTAKGAKREQYF. The DNA for the CDR3 is TGTGCCAGCACCGCTAAAGGGGCTAAGAGGGAGCAGTACTTC. Full variable domain (remainder filled in from reference TRBV2 and TRBJ2-7): EPEVTQTPSHQVTQMGQEVILRCVPISNHLYFYWYRQILGQKVEFLVSFYNNEISEKSEIFDDQFSVERPDGSNFTLKIRSTKLEDSAMYFCASTAKGAKREQYFGPGTRLTVT.

The V and J genes are TRBV15 and TRBJ2-3; D may be TRBD2 (7 bases). Trimming stripped 1 base from V and 2 bases from J, with 13 bases between. Germline V CDR1 and CDR2: LNHNV, YYDKDF (reference sequence). The CDR3 loop spans 16 amino acids. DNA of the CDR3: TGTGCCACCAGCAGAGCGGGGGGCGACCTCACAGATACGCAGTATTTT. It is translated as CATSRAGGDLTDTQYF.

This chain connects TRBV7-9 to TRBJ1-3; D gene ambiguous. Germline loops: CDR1 SEHNR, CDR2 FQNEAQ (reference sequence). The CDR3 consists of 15 residues. The ends were cut back, 8 bases at V and 4 bases at J, with 18 bases in the middle. Written as DNA, the CDR3 is TGTGCCAGCGGTGACACGGGAGGGTCGGGAAACACCATATATTTT. Translated, it gives CASGDTGGSGNTIYF.

The V gene is TRBV29-1, the J gene TRBJ2-1, with 11 positions matching TRBD2. J was trimmed by 4 bases and V by 7 bases; bases with no gene match: 6. CDR1 and CDR2 (germline): SQVTM, ANQGSEA. CDR3 length: 14 amino acids. The CDR3 DNA follows: TGCAGCGCCGGAACTAGCGGGAGTTACAATGAGCAGTTCTTC. Protein product: CSAGTSGSYNEQFF.

The chain is built from TRBV6-5 and TRBJ2-3; 10 nucleotides align to TRBD1. J was trimmed by 5 bases and V by 0 bases; bases with no gene match: 2. This CDR3 is 15 amino acids long. Germline V gene data show CDR1 as MNHEY and CDR2 as SVGAGI. The CDR3: CASSYSGQGKDTQYF. The CDR3 DNA is TGTGCCAGCAGTTACTCGGGACAGGGGAAAGATACGCAGTATTTT.

This clone has more than one count but fewer than ten. The genes are TRBV7-9 and TRBJ2-1; 13 nucleotides line up with TRBD2. V dropped 3 bases and J dropped 5; count of bases not matched to a gene: 10. The germline gives CDR1 SEHNR, CDR2 FQNEAQ (reference sequence). The CDR3 is 18 amino acids. DNA for the CDR3: TGTGCCAGCAGCTTGGGACTAGCGGGACCTGGTTGGGACAATGAGCAGTTCTTC. It translates to CASSLGLAGPGWDNEQFF.

In nucleotides, the CDR3 is TGTGCTAGTGGTTTGGAGCGGGGAAAGCAGTTCTTC. It specifies CASGLERGKQFF. The chain uses TRBV12-5 and TRBJ2-1; 7 bases fit TRBD2. Germline V gene lookup returns CDR1 LGHNT and CDR2 FRNRAP. The CDR3 is 12 residues long. With V trimmed by 1 base and J by 11 bases, 2 bases remained unmatched.

The V call is TRBV6-2 or TRBV6-3, the J call TRBJ1-3; D gene unclear. The CDR3 extends over 14 amino acids. V lost 4 bases and J lost 3, with 10 bases in between. Germline V CDR1 and CDR2: MNHEY, SVGEGT. CDR3 DNA sequence: TGTGCCAGCAGTTTCGAAACAAGTGGAAACACCATATATTTT. It translates to CASSFETSGNTIYF.

The gene calls are TRBV3-1 (or the pseudogene TRBV3-2) and TRBJ2-1; TRBD2 is a possible D gene (6 bases). V lost 0 bases to trimming and J lost 8 bases, with 17 bases between them. There are 16 residues in the CDR3. Germline V gene lookup returns CDR1 LGHDT and CDR2 YNNKEL (reference sequence). The CDR3 coding sequence is TGTGCCAGCAGCCAAGATTGGGCGGGGAATGGATATGAGCAGTTCTTC. Its protein is CASSQDWAGNGYEQFF.

CDR3 in amino acids: CAWTGGYYTEAFF. The DNA of the CDR3 is TGTGCCTGGACAGGGGGCTATTACACTGAAGCTTTCTTT. The J gene is TRBJ1-1, the V gene TRBV30, with TRBD1 matching 8 bases. Trimming removed 4 bases from V and 3 bases from J; junction bases left unmatched: 4. This CDR3 contains 13 residues. CDR1 and CDR2 from the germline V gene are GTSNPN and SVGIG (reference sequence).

The chain combines TRBV13 with TRBJ1-2; 11 nucleotides align to TRBD1. There are 18 residues in the CDR3. With 0 bases clipped from V and 2 bases from J, the junction kept 8 bases outside the gene matches. The germline CDR1 and CDR2 sequences are PRHDT and FYEKMQ (reference sequence). The DNA of the CDR3 is TGTGCCAGCAGCTTAGGGGGACAGGGGGAGGGCCCCAACTATGGCTACACCTTC. Translating it yields CASSLGGQGEGPNYGYTF.

The V gene is TRBV12-3 or TRBV12-4, the J gene TRBJ1-2; no reliable D call. CDR3 size: 12 residues. V was shortened by 4 bases and J by 2 bases, with 5 bases between the two germline ends. The CDR3 here is CASSYRNYGYTF. CDR3 in DNA: TGTGCCAGCAGTTACAGAAACTATGGCTACACCTTC.

J is TRBJ2-7 and V is TRBV19; 9 nucleotides align to TRBD2. V trimming: 4 bases; J trimming: 7 bases; junction bases outside the gene matches: 11. This CDR3 contains 15 residues. Germline CDR1 is LNHDA and CDR2 is SQIVND (reference sequence). CDR3 coding DNA: TGTGCCAGTAGTAGCGGGAGGGTTGCCATGGGAGAGCAGTACTTC. The encoded protein is CASSSGRVAMGEQYF. Full variable domain (remainder filled in from reference TRBV19 and TRBJ2-7): DGGITQSPKYLFRKEGQNVTLSCEQNLNHDAMYWYRQDPGQGLRLIYYSQIVNDFQKGDIAEGYSVSREKKESFPLTVTSAQKNPTAFYLCASSSGRVAMGEQYFGPGTRLTVT.

In the case of this clone: Compared with germline, one end of the junction differs, possibly owing to a read error. The chain has TRBV6-5 and TRBJ2-7, with 7 positions matching TRBD1. Germline V lookup: CDR1 MNHEY, CDR2 SVGAGI. This CDR3 has 14 amino acids. As DNA, the CDR3 is TGTGCCAGCACTTACAGGGGCCCCCACTACGAGCAGTACTTC. Amino acid sequence: CASTYRGPHYEQYF.

J is TRBJ1-1 and V is TRBV25-1; 8 bases line up with TRBD1. CDR3 length: 15 residues. In germline, CDR1 is MGHDK, CDR2 SYGVNS. Trimming removed 6 bases from V and 0 bases from J; junction bases left unmatched: 6. CDR3 loop: CASSPGTGLNTEAFF. The CDR3 coding sequence is TGTGCCAGCAGCCCGGGGACAGGCTTGAACACTGAAGCTTTCTTT.

The chain combines TRBV5-1 with TRBJ1-1, with D uncertain. In germline, CDR1 is SGHRS, CDR2 YFSETQ. The CDR3 is made up of 14 amino acids. The germline V and J ends were trimmed by 0 bases and 1 base, with 7 bases remaining between them. The CDR3 is CASSLAQSNTEAFF. CDR3 sequence (DNA): TGCGCCAGCAGCTTGGCACAGTCGAACACTGAAGCTTTCTTT.

This clone was detected once. The genes are TRBV29-1 and TRBJ2-5; D gene uncertain. The CDR3 runs 10 residues. Germline loops: CDR1 SQVTM, CDR2 ANQGSEA. Trimming pared 3 bases from V and 13 bases from J, leaving 12 bases between. CDR3 amino acids: CSVESAILYF. The CDR3 coding sequence is TGCAGCGTTGAGTCAGCGATTTTGTACTTC.

This clone was detected once. J is TRBJ1-6 and V is TRBV5-1, with D perhaps TRBD1 (5 bases). The V gene lost 2 bases and the J gene lost 9 bases, with 15 bases spanning the gap. The germline gives CDR1 SGHRS, CDR2 YFSETQ. The CDR3 totals 15 residues. The CDR3, as DNA: TGCGCCAGCAGCTTCGAAGGGCCCGGGGGTTCACCCCTCCACTTT. Translated, it gives CASSFEGPGGSPLHF.